Listed below are T cell receptor beta chains from one sample, sequenced in a study of blood T cell repertoires in COVID-19. Profiled with immunoSEQ multiplex PCR; TCRdb holds only in-frame clones, not every one. Here the sample spans about 68,000 clones, 75% to 85% being singletons. Sequencing was performed on peripheral blood. The receptors originated from a man older than 75 with acute or convalescent COVID-19. CDR3s include the opening cysteine and the closing phenylalanine or tryptophan. The D gene is left open where the match is weak. Clone size is shown for a subset of rows, as once, few, many or a class of expanded clone.

J gene: TRBJ2-2
D gene: TRBD1
CDR3 length: 19
clone size: .
V gene: TRBV5-1
CDR3 protein: CASSPSPNSGTGWTGELFF
CDR3 DNA: TGCGCCAGCAGCCCCTCCCCTAACTCCGGGACAGGGTGGACCGGGGAGCTGTTTTTT

J gene: TRBJ1-5
D gene: .
CDR3 length: 13
clone size: .
V gene: TRBV5-6
CDR3 protein: CASSLGQYQPQHF
CDR3 DNA: TGTGCCAGCAGCTTAGGACAGTATCAGCCCCAGCATTTT

J gene: TRBJ1-6
D gene: .
CDR3 length: 15
clone size: .
V gene: TRBV27
CDR3 protein: CASSHPGQFWSPLHF
CDR3 DNA: TGTGCCAGCAGTCATCCGGGACAATTTTGGTCACCCCTCCACTTT

J gene: TRBJ1-4
D gene: TRBD1
CDR3 length: 18
clone size: few
V gene: TRBV28
CDR3 protein: CASSFSFTGGVANEKLFF
CDR3 DNA: TGTGCCAGCAGTTTCTCATTTACAGGGGGCGTAGCTAATGAAAAACTGTTTTTT

J gene: TRBJ2-3
D gene: TRBD2
CDR3 length: 21
clone size: .
V gene: TRBV24-1
CDR3 protein: CATSDWGSGSGLAGAADTQYF
CDR3 DNA: TGTGCCACCAGTGATTGGGGAAGTGGCAGCGGACTAGCGGGAGCAGCAGATACGCAGTATTTT

J gene: TRBJ2-7
D gene: .
CDR3 length: 13
clone size: .
V gene: TRBV12-3/TRBV12-4
CDR3 protein: CASSRGQAYEQYF
CDR3 DNA: TGTGCCAGCAGTAGGGGCCAAGCCTACGAGCAGTACTTC

J gene: TRBJ2-5
D gene: TRBD1
CDR3 length: 17
clone size: .
V gene: TRBV19
CDR3 protein: CASSRTGRGQGQETQYF
CDR3 DNA: TGTGCCAGTAGTAGGACAGGGAGGGGACAGGGCCAAGAGACCCAGTACTTC

J gene: TRBJ1-1
D gene: .
CDR3 length: 16
clone size: .
V gene: TRBV7-9
CDR3 protein: CASSLAWAGENTEAFF
CDR3 DNA: TGTGCCAGCAGCTTAGCGTGGGCAGGCGAGAACACTGAAGCTTTCTTT

J gene: TRBJ1-3
D gene: .
CDR3 length: 14
clone size: .
V gene: TRBV2
CDR3 protein: CASNGRQGGNTIYF
CDR3 DNA: TGTGCCAGCAATGGAAGGCAGGGGGGAAACACCATATATTTT

J gene: TRBJ1-3
D gene: .
CDR3 length: 16
clone size: .
V gene: TRBV9
CDR3 protein: CASSVSGGWSGNTIYF
CDR3 DNA: TGTGCCAGCAGCGTGTCCGGGGGGTGGTCTGGAAACACCATATATTTT

J gene: TRBJ2-3
D gene: TRBD2
CDR3 length: 15
clone size: .
V gene: TRBV5-1
CDR3 protein: CASSRLAGRTDTQYF
CDR3 DNA: TGCGCCAGCAGCCGACTAGCGGGGCGCACAGATACGCAGTATTTT

J gene: TRBJ1-1
D gene: .
CDR3 length: 21
clone size: .
V gene: TRBV28
CDR3 protein: CASSQFQGRAYHLTMNTEAFF
CDR3 DNA: TGTGCCAGCAGTCAATTCCAGGGCAGGGCCTACCATTTAACCATGAACACTGAAGCTTTCTTT

J gene: TRBJ2-1
D gene: .
CDR3 length: 14
clone size: .
V gene: TRBV5-4
CDR3 protein: CASNMRYSYNEQFF
CDR3 DNA: TGTGCCAGCAACATGCGGTACTCCTACAATGAGCAGTTCTTC

J gene: TRBJ1-1
D gene: TRBD1
CDR3 length: 13
clone size: .
V gene: TRBV29-1
CDR3 protein: CSAHGQGNTEAFF
CDR3 DNA: TGCAGCGCCCACGGACAGGGGAACACTGAAGCTTTCTTT

J gene: TRBJ1-6
D gene: .
CDR3 length: 17
clone size: .
V gene: TRBV4-1
CDR3 protein: CASSQGARGSYNSPLHF
CDR3 DNA: TGCGCCAGCAGCCAAGGAGCCAGGGGTTCCTATAATTCACCCCTCCACTTT

J gene: TRBJ1-1
D gene: .
CDR3 length: 14
clone size: .
V gene: TRBV7-9
CDR3 protein: CASSHDQGPYEAFF
CDR3 DNA: TGTGCCAGCAGCCATGATCAGGGTCCCTATGAAGCTTTCTTT

J gene: TRBJ2-7
D gene: .
CDR3 length: 13
clone size: .
V gene: TRBV6-5
CDR3 protein: CASSSGYSYEQYF
CDR3 DNA: TGTGCCAGCAGCTCGGGGTACAGCTACGAGCAGTACTTC

J gene: TRBJ1-5
D gene: TRBD1
CDR3 length: 14
clone size: .
V gene: TRBV6-5
CDR3 protein: CASSPTGENQPQHF
CDR3 DNA: TGTGCCAGCAGCCCGACAGGGGAGAATCAGCCCCAGCATTTT

J gene: TRBJ1-5
D gene: TRBD1
CDR3 length: 15
clone size: many
V gene: TRBV5-1
CDR3 protein: CASSFSGGGNQPQHF
CDR3 DNA: TGCGCCAGCAGCTTTTCAGGGGGCGGCAATCAGCCCCAGCATTTT

J gene: TRBJ2-3
D gene: .
CDR3 length: 17
clone size: .
V gene: TRBV2
CDR3 protein: CASSREGLGVRSTSQYF
CDR3 DNA: TGTGCCAGCAGCAGAGAGGGACTGGGCGTTCGATCTACCTCCCAGTATTTT

J gene: TRBJ1-3
D gene: .
CDR3 length: 16
clone size: once
V gene: TRBV18
CDR3 protein: CASSPPPQGSGNTIYF
CDR3 DNA: TGTGCCAGCTCACCGCCCCCACAGGGTTCTGGAAACACCATATATTTT

J gene: TRBJ1-5
D gene: .
CDR3 length: 19
clone size: .
V gene: TRBV4-3
CDR3 protein: CASSQEYRRSRRGNQPQHF
CDR3 DNA: TGCGCCAGCAGCCAAGAATATCGGCGCTCCCGGAGGGGTAATCAGCCCCAGCATTTT

J gene: TRBJ1-2
D gene: .
CDR3 length: 12
clone size: few
V gene: TRBV28
CDR3 protein: CASSLPDYGYTF
CDR3 DNA: TGTGCCAGCAGTTTACCAGACTATGGCTACACCTTC

J gene: TRBJ2-2
D gene: TRBD1
CDR3 length: 15
clone size: .
V gene: TRBV5-1
CDR3 protein: CASGKGQGVVGELFF
CDR3 DNA: TGCGCCAGCGGCAAAGGACAGGGTGTTGTCGGGGAGCTGTTTTTT

J gene: TRBJ2-2
D gene: TRBD1
CDR3 length: 17
clone size: .
V gene: TRBV18
CDR3 protein: CASSPVGDRANTGELFF
CDR3 DNA: TGTGCCAGCTCACCGGTGGGGGACAGGGCGAACACCGGGGAGCTGTTTTTT

J gene: TRBJ2-5
D gene: TRBD2
CDR3 length: 13
clone size: .
V gene: TRBV5-6
CDR3 protein: CASRGTSRGTQYF
CDR3 DNA: TGTGCCAGCAGGGGGACTAGCCGGGGGACCCAGTACTTC

J gene: TRBJ1-4
D gene: .
CDR3 length: 15
clone size: .
V gene: TRBV27
CDR3 protein: CASSSSQGWGEKLFF
CDR3 DNA: TGTGCCAGCAGTTCTTCCCAGGGGTGGGGTGAAAAACTGTTTTTT

J gene: TRBJ2-6
D gene: .
CDR3 length: 15
clone size: .
V gene: TRBV7-2
CDR3 protein: CASSPGGGGANVLTF
CDR3 DNA: TGTGCCAGCAGCCCCGGGGGAGGAGGGGCCAACGTCCTGACTTTC

J gene: TRBJ1-1
D gene: TRBD1
CDR3 length: 15
clone size: few
V gene: TRBV27
CDR3 protein: CASSFGGTANTEAFF
CDR3 DNA: TGTGCCAGCAGTTTTGGAGGGACAGCTAACACTGAAGCTTTCTTT

J gene: TRBJ1-2
D gene: TRBD1
CDR3 length: 13
clone size: .
V gene: TRBV19
CDR3 protein: CASSIDRGTGYTF
CDR3 DNA: TGTGCCAGTAGTATCGACAGGGGTACTGGCTACACCTTC

J gene: TRBJ1-6
D gene: .
CDR3 length: 13
clone size: .
V gene: TRBV29-1
CDR3 protein: CSVDAGDNSPLHF
CDR3 DNA: TGCAGCGTTGACGCAGGTGATAATTCACCCCTCCACTTT

J gene: TRBJ2-3
D gene: TRBD2
CDR3 length: 19
clone size: .
V gene: TRBV9
CDR3 protein: CASSFWTSGGDSGTDTQYF
CDR3 DNA: TGTGCCAGCAGCTTTTGGACTAGCGGGGGGGATTCAGGCACAGATACGCAGTATTTT

J gene: TRBJ1-5
D gene: .
CDR3 length: 14
clone size: .
V gene: TRBV29-1
CDR3 protein: CSVRTVDSNQPQHF
CDR3 DNA: TGCAGCGTCAGAACCGTCGATAGCAATCAGCCCCAGCATTTT

J gene: TRBJ1-2
D gene: TRBD1
CDR3 length: 14
clone size: .
V gene: TRBV4-3
CDR3 protein: CASSQGAGGYGYTF
CDR3 DNA: TGCGCCAGCAGCCAAGGGGCAGGGGGGTATGGCTACACCTTC

J gene: TRBJ2-7
D gene: TRBD1
CDR3 length: 15
clone size: .
V gene: TRBV19
CDR3 protein: CASRPQGEVPYEQYF
CDR3 DNA: TGTGCCAGTAGGCCTCAGGGGGAAGTTCCCTACGAGCAGTACTTC

J gene: TRBJ1-1
D gene: .
CDR3 length: 13
clone size: .
V gene: TRBV18
CDR3 protein: CASSPEMNTEAFF
CDR3 DNA: TGTGCCAGCTCACCAGAGATGAACACTGAAGCTTTCTTT

J gene: TRBJ1-1
D gene: TRBD1
CDR3 length: 15
clone size: .
V gene: TRBV28
CDR3 protein: CASSLAGTGGEQAFF
CDR3 DNA: TGTGCCAGCAGTTTGGCCGGGACAGGGGGCGAGCAAGCTTTCTTT

J gene: TRBJ1-1
D gene: TRBD1
CDR3 length: 14
clone size: .
V gene: TRBV25-1
CDR3 protein: CASRPQGASTEAFF
CDR3 DNA: TGTGCCAGCAGGCCCCAGGGGGCGAGCACTGAAGCTTTCTTT

J gene: TRBJ1-1
D gene: TRBD1
CDR3 length: 16
clone size: .
V gene: TRBV19
CDR3 protein: CASSRGQGAVNTEAFF
CDR3 DNA: TGTGCCAGTAGTCGAGGACAGGGGGCGGTGAACACTGAAGCTTTCTTT

J gene: TRBJ1-2
D gene: TRBD1
CDR3 length: 12
clone size: .
V gene: TRBV7-9
CDR3 protein: CASSPGQYGYTF
CDR3 DNA: TGTGCCAGCAGTCCGGGACAGTATGGCTACACCTTC

J gene: TRBJ1-1
D gene: TRBD1
CDR3 length: 14
clone size: .
V gene: TRBV19
CDR3 protein: CASHIQGTNTEAFF
CDR3 DNA: TGTGCCAGCCATATACAGGGGACGAACACTGAAGCTTTCTTT

J gene: TRBJ2-1
D gene: TRBD2
CDR3 length: 17
clone size: once
V gene: TRBV11-3
CDR3 protein: CASSGPRLAGGPSEQFF
CDR3 DNA: TGTGCCAGCAGCGGTCCCCGACTAGCGGGAGGGCCTAGTGAGCAGTTCTTC

J gene: TRBJ2-2
D gene: TRBD1
CDR3 length: 16
clone size: once
V gene: TRBV19
CDR3 protein: CASSTGQGAVTGELFF
CDR3 DNA: TGTGCCAGTAGTACCGGACAGGGGGCGGTCACCGGGGAGCTGTTTTTT

J gene: TRBJ2-7
D gene: .
CDR3 length: 15
clone size: once
V gene: TRBV5-4
CDR3 protein: CASSSSGDRGYEQYF
CDR3 DNA: TGTGCCAGCAGCTCCTCAGGGGATCGTGGCTACGAGCAGTACTTC

J gene: TRBJ1-5
D gene: .
CDR3 length: 14
clone size: .
V gene: TRBV5-8
CDR3 protein: CASSLDSFNQPQHF
CDR3 DNA: TGTGCCAGCAGCTTGGACAGTTTTAATCAGCCCCAGCATTTT

J gene: TRBJ2-2
D gene: .
CDR3 length: 14
clone size: .
V gene: TRBV7-2
CDR3 protein: CASSFVQGTGELFF
CDR3 DNA: TGTGCCAGCAGCTTTGTACAGGGTACCGGGGAGCTGTTTTTT

J gene: TRBJ1-3
D gene: .
CDR3 length: 14
clone size: .
V gene: TRBV9
CDR3 protein: CANSPQVSGNTIYF
CDR3 DNA: TGTGCCAACAGCCCCCAGGTCTCTGGAAACACCATATATTTT

J gene: TRBJ2-2
D gene: TRBD1
CDR3 length: 13
clone size: .
V gene: TRBV7-3
CDR3 protein: CASSKGQFGELFF
CDR3 DNA: TGTGCCAGCAGCAAGGGACAGTTCGGGGAGCTGTTTTTT

J gene: TRBJ2-7
D gene: .
CDR3 length: 13
clone size: few
V gene: TRBV29-1
CDR3 protein: CSVSGPSKGEQYF
CDR3 DNA: TGCAGCGTTTCCGGGCCCTCTAAGGGGGAGCAGTACTTC

J gene: TRBJ2-7
D gene: .
CDR3 length: 15
clone size: .
V gene: TRBV28
CDR3 protein: CASSFGGRGSYEQYF
CDR3 DNA: TGTGCCAGCAGTTTCGGGGGACGGGGGTCCTACGAGCAGTACTTC

J gene: TRBJ2-2
D gene: .
CDR3 length: 16
clone size: few
V gene: TRBV7-2
CDR3 protein: CASSLLLGLNTGELFF
CDR3 DNA: TGTGCCAGCAGCTTATTACTCGGGTTGAACACCGGGGAGCTGTTTTTT

J gene: TRBJ2-2
D gene: .
CDR3 length: 16
clone size: once
V gene: TRBV5-6
CDR3 protein: CASSAGTAWNTGELFF
CDR3 DNA: TGTGCCAGCAGCGCGGGGACAGCCTGGAACACCGGGGAGCTGTTTTTT

J gene: TRBJ2-3
D gene: TRBD1
CDR3 length: 14
clone size: .
V gene: TRBV7-2
CDR3 protein: CASRSTGSTDTQYF
CDR3 DNA: TGTGCCAGCCGCTCGACAGGGAGCACAGATACGCAGTATTTT

J gene: TRBJ1-1
D gene: .
CDR3 length: 15
clone size: once
V gene: TRBV29-1
CDR3 protein: CSSSRDTSMNTEAFF
CDR3 DNA: TGCAGCTCGTCCCGGGACACCTCAATGAACACTGAAGCTTTCTTT